This T cell receptor (beta chain) stems from a study of spatial heterogeneity in lung cancer. General study results and limits: Higher tumor mutation counts went along with higher counts of expanded intratumoral alpha and beta TCRs.

Concerning this clonotype itself: Its specificity is unknown. This beta chain was picked up by a library intended for alpha chains and is off target, so its count carries little meaning.

TCRdb itself ran the 5' RACE reads through MiXCR, one entry per CDR3 protein. Among over 8,500 distinct CDR3 sequences listed, roughly an eighth were seen once. Time point given: sample taken at primary tumor resection. The CDR3 length is 14 residues. Per the germline V gene, CDR1 is SGHKS and CDR2 is YYEKEE (reference sequence). V was shortened by 4 bases and J by 7 bases, with 14 bases between the two germline ends. The chain combines TRBV5-5 with TRBJ1-4, with D perhaps TRBD1 (5 bases). This receptor was taken from a male donor with early-stage non-small cell lung cancer. The sample here was lung tumor tissue, taken at surgery. The CDR3 DNA reads as TGTGCCAGCAGCCTCTTGGGCAGGGCTGAAAAACTGTTTTTT. Translated: CASSLLGRAEKLFF. The variable domain in full, completed from reference TRBV5-5 and TRBJ1-4, reads DAGVTQSPTHLIKTRGQQVTLRCSPISGHKSVSWYQQVLGQGPQFIFQYYEKEERGRGNFPDRFSARQFPNYSSELNVNALLLGDSALYLCASSLLGRAEKLFFGSGTQLSVL.